The sequence of this TCR beta chain was determined in a study of radiation and T cells in renal cell carcinoma. Clones were sequenced by immunoSEQ multiplex PCR, and TCRdb holds only the in-frame ones, with some missing. In the table there are 150,000 or so clones, around 78% of which are singletons. Trimming stripped 3 bases from V and 0 bases from J, with 6 bases between. The CDR3 extends over 13 amino acids. Germline lookup yields CDR1 SGDLS and CDR2 YYNGEE. The time point was: baseline pretreatment blood. Treatment indicated: 15 Gy SBRT to primary tumor, nephrectomy 4 weeks later. Radiation-treated patients gave blood at baseline, week 2 and week 4.

This sample comprised blood, obtained from a patient whose treatment included radiotherapy and nephrectomy. This rearrangement joins TRBV9 to TRBJ1-1; no firm D call. This receptor was obtained from a woman aged 45-59 years with renal cell carcinoma. The CDR3 sequence is CASSGYLNTEAFF. In DNA, the CDR3 is TGTGCCAGCAGCGGATATTTGAACACTGAAGCTTTCTTT.